This note documents a single T cell receptor beta chain sequence. The antigen it binds to is not known. Base-call qualities are not available, and no considerably larger clone is one nucleotide away. RNA was extracted using the RNeasy kit, and roughly 0.45 to 1 ug of the RNA was reverse transcribed with random hexamers. The immunoSEQ multiplex PCR assay, covering 54 Vbeta and 13 Jbeta segments, was used to amplify TCR beta CDR3 regions. Bias from PCR amplification was corrected by using a synthetic template baseline for primer optimization and for computational correction. Per the original workflow: Reads were annotated to V, D and J genes per IMGT and analyzed with immunoSEQ Analyzer, keeping only productive sequences. Clonality was computed as one minus Shannon entropy normalized by log2 of the number of productive unique sequences. For each patient and control, public and private clones were evaluated among the 100 most prevalent clones. A clone was defined as Susac-specific if it was absent from the healthy and MS cohorts, from about 1,100 published viral clones and from other ImmuneACCESS disease sequences. TCRdb handled the public reads itself, with Q25 trimming in fastp and clone calling in MiXCR, and kept productive beta chains. Rows with one shared CDR3 protein collapse into an entry with the most common genes and DNA. These V and J calls originate from TCRdb's pipeline instead of the authors' own analysis. For this sample the table gives 150,000 to 200,000 distinct CDR3 sequences, of which around 94% were detected only once. The top ten hold 0.1% to 0.13% of the sample.

The sample originates from a study of CD8 T cells in Susac syndrome (dated by TCRdb to between 2018 and 2021). With regard to the full study: Of the Susac syndrome patients who were sequenced, eight were in clinical remission while about six had clinically active disease. At blood withdrawal, Susac syndrome patients were either therapy-naive, taking corticosteroids (in some cases with IVIg as well), or taking IVIg alone. The study used repertoire sequencing to test whether antigen drove CD8+ T cell activation and differentiation in Susac syndrome.

High-throughput TCR beta sequencing profiled peripheral blood CD8+ and CD4+ T cells from healthy donors, Susac syndrome patients and multiple sclerosis patients. Recently defined diagnostic criteria for definite or probable disease were met by the Susac syndrome patients. Bulk CD8+ and CD4+ T cells were purified magnetically by negative isolation, whereas CD8+ TEMRA cells were enriched by FACS. Blood was drawn into EDTA tubes, processed within 24 hours, and PBMCs were isolated by density gradient centrifugation. PBMCs intended for TCR sequencing were frozen in liquid nitrogen and were later thawed in a 37 degrees C water bath. Purity of sorted or isolated CD4+, CD8+ and CD8+ TEMRA cells was at least 90%. Trimmed from V: 4 bases; trimmed from J: 6 bases; junction bases lacking a gene match: 3. The CDR3 runs 12 residues from the cysteine to the phenylalanine. Kept here is only the CDR3 DNA, which spans 36 bases and is read in frame from base 1. Via the germline V gene, CDR1 is SGHRS and CDR2 YFSETQ.

What the authors observed across the whole study: The CD4+ T cell repertoire of patients with Susac syndrome showed no detectable clonal expansion. The TCR sequencing and HLA analysis was acknowledged to have included a relatively small number of individuals.

This TCR was sampled from a human donor with Susac syndrome. This chain is built from TRBV5-1 and TRBJ1-2, and TRBD1 matches 7 of the central bases. Input material: CD4+ T cells from PBMCs. The DNA is as follows: TGCGCCAGCAGCCTGCAGGGGGATGGCTACACCTTC. The encoded protein is CASSLQGDGYTF.